The 20 T cell receptor beta chains listed next were all sequenced from one sample in a study of blood T cell repertoires in COVID-19. Profiling relied on immunoSEQ multiplex PCR, and the TCRdb table lists in-frame clones only, not all of them. The sample yields tens of thousands of clones, roughly 80% seen once. The specimen was peripheral blood. Receptors were obtained from a human donor in a cohort sampled during active COVID-19.

The J gene is TRBJ1-5, the V gene TRBV30; D remains ambiguous. The germline V gene has CDR1 GTSNPN and CDR2 SVGIG (reference sequence). The CDR3 covers 13 residues. Between the trimmed V and J ends, which lost 3 bases and 4 bases, there was a span of 10 bases. CDR3 in DNA: TGTGCCTGGAGCGACACACGGAATCAGCCCCAGCATTTT. Its translation: CAWSDTRNQPQHF.

The chain recombines TRBV6-5 with TRBJ2-7; 8 bases fit TRBD1. Germline-derived CDR1 and CDR2 are MNHEY and SVGAGI. CDR3 size: 14 residues. The V and J ends lost 4 bases and 2 bases, in that order; junction bases with no gene match: 4. The CDR3 nucleotides are TGTGCCAGCAGTTCCGGGACAGGTCCCTACGAGCAGTACTTC. The encoded protein is CASSSGTGPYEQYF.

The V gene is TRBV6-6, the J gene TRBJ1-4; TRBD1 aligns across 8 bases. Germline values: CDR1 MNHNY, CDR2 SVGAGI (reference sequence). Trimming at V came to 3 bases and at J to 6 bases, leaving 6 bases not matched to a gene. This CDR3 spans 15 amino acids. The CDR3 reads CASSYQGAGDEKLFF. The CDR3, as DNA: TGTGCCAGCAGTTATCAGGGGGCCGGCGATGAAAAACTGTTTTTT.

The V call is TRBV18, the J call TRBJ2-7; perhaps TRBD1 as D (5 bases). The CDR3 is 14 residues long. V shed 1 base and J shed 5 bases, with 12 bases lying between them. The germline V gene encodes CDR1 KGHSH and CDR2 LQKENI. CDR3 loop: CASSPLTGGDEQYF. The CDR3, as DNA: TGTGCCAGCTCACCACTAACAGGTGGCGACGAGCAGTACTTC.

This clone showed up just once. The chain recombines TRBV27 with TRBJ1-5; 8 bases are a match to TRBD1. Germline lookup yields CDR1 MNHEY and CDR2 SMNVEV (reference sequence). The ends lost 4 bases at V and 6 bases at J; junction bases unmatched: 17. The CDR3 has 18 residues. The CDR3 reads CASSSTYLRTGTGQPQHF. The DNA for the CDR3 is TGTGCCAGCAGTTCCACTTACCTCCGGACAGGGACAGGTCAGCCCCAGCATTTT.

The CDR3 loop reads CAIRDRVSYGYTF. For the CDR3, the DNA is TGTGCCATCAGGGACAGGGTCTCCTATGGCTACACCTTC. V usage is TRBV6-5 and J usage is TRBJ1-2; 9 nucleotides line up with TRBD1. Per the germline V gene, CDR1 is MNHEY and CDR2 is SVGAGI. The junction had 7 bases not matched to a gene; V was cut back by 10 bases and J by 4 bases. CDR3 size: 13 residues.

The chain links TRBV19 to TRBJ1-5, with D unclear. The CDR3 runs to 13 residues. The germline gives CDR1 LNHDA, CDR2 SQIVND (reference sequence). CDR3 sequence: CVSEGAANQPQHF. The CDR3 DNA reads TGTGTCTCAGAGGGAGCAGCGAATCAGCCCCAGCATTTT.

This clone showed up just a few times. J is TRBJ2-7 and V is TRBV3-1 (or the pseudogene TRBV3-2); D call uncertain. This CDR3 is built from 12 residues. Germline CDR1 reads LGHDT; CDR2 reads YNNKEL (reference sequence). Between the trimmed V and J ends, which lost 4 bases and 5 bases, there was a span of 9 bases. The CDR3 coding sequence is TGTGCCAGCAGCCCGGAGTCCCACGAGCAGTACTTC. Protein: CASSPESHEQYF.

This chain connects TRBV9 to TRBJ2-3; perhaps TRBD1 as D (5 bases). V shed 2 bases and J shed 6 bases, with 16 bases lying between them. The CDR3 sequence is 15 residues long. Looked up from germline, CDR1 is SGDLS and CDR2 is YYNGEE. CDR3 region: CASSVRQSQGDTQYF. Written as DNA, the CDR3 is TGTGCCAGCAGCGTCAGACAGAGCCAAGGGGATACGCAGTATTTT.

This rearrangement joins TRBV19 to TRBJ2-1; 16 bases line up with TRBD2. Germline CDR1 LNHDA, CDR2 SQIVND (reference sequence). The CDR3 covers 18 residues. Trimming took 4 bases from V and 4 from J; bases not matched to a gene: 7. The CDR3 protein is CASSRGTSGRVGYNEQFF. Written as DNA, the CDR3 is TGTGCCAGTAGTAGGGGGACTAGCGGGAGGGTTGGGTACAATGAGCAGTTCTTC.

V is TRBV7-2 and J is TRBJ2-3, with 7 nucleotides matching TRBD2. J was trimmed by 5 bases and V by 5 bases; bases with no gene match: 13. CDR1 SGHTA and CDR2 FQGNSA come from the germline V gene. This CDR3 has 16 amino acids. The CDR3 protein is CASSPTWTSRKDTQYF. For the CDR3, the DNA is TGTGCCAGCAGCCCGACTTGGACTAGTCGGAAAGATACGCAGTATTTT. The full variable domain, its missing parts supplied by reference TRBV7-2 and TRBJ2-3, is GAGVSQSPSNKVTEKGKDVELRCDPISGHTALYWYRQSLGQGLEFLIYFQGNSAPDKSGLPSDRFSAERTGGSVSTLTIQRTQQEDSAVYLCASSPTWTSRKDTQYFGPGTRLTVL.

The chain couples TRBV6-5 to TRBJ2-5, with TRBD1 matching over 9 bases. Per germline, CDR1 MNHEY and CDR2 SVGAGI. The CDR3 contains 13 residues. The DNA for the CDR3 is TGTGCTTCCTGCCGAACAGGGGGCGAGACCCAGTACTTC. Translated: CASCRTGGETQYF.

V is TRBV7-8 and J is TRBJ1-4, with D unresolved. In germline, CDR1 is SGHVS, CDR2 FQNEAQ. The CDR3 runs to 15 residues. The V end was cut by 3 bases, the J end by 5 bases, with 13 bases between. The CDR3 loop is CASSFNRGGNEKLFF. CDR3 nucleotides: TGTGCCAGCAGCTTTAACCGGGGAGGAAATGAAAAACTGTTTTTT.

This chain connects TRBV6-5 to TRBJ2-7; D possibly corresponds to TRBD1 (5 bases). The CDR3 totals 14 residues. Germline V gene lookup returns CDR1 MNHEY and CDR2 SVGAGI. V lost 5 bases, J lost 2 bases, and 13 bases lay in between. The DNA of the CDR3 is TGTGCCAGCAGTCCGTGGGGCAGCACCTACGAGCAGTACTTC. This encodes CASSPWGSTYEQYF.

This chain links TRBV28 with TRBJ2-7, with D perhaps TRBD2 (6 bases). In germline, CDR1 is MDHEN, CDR2 SYDVKM. The CDR3 length is 13 residues. Trimming shortened V by 7 bases and J by 3 bases, and 13 bases separated the two germline ends. CDR3 protein: CASTDGRVYEQYF. CDR3 nucleotides: TGTGCCAGCACCGACGGGAGAGTCTACGAGCAGTACTTC.

The rearrangement links TRBV9 to TRBJ2-7, with D maybe TRBD2 (5 bases). Germline CDR1 and CDR2: SGDLS and YYNGEE. This CDR3 has 15 amino acids. V was clipped by 0 bases and J by 3 bases, with 13 bases between them. The CDR3 DNA is TGTGCCAGCAGCGTAGCACCAGCGGTTAGCTACGAGCAGTACTTC. Protein: CASSVAPAVSYEQYF.

The rearrangement uses TRBV2 and TRBJ2-7; 10 nucleotides match TRBD1. V dropped 6 bases and J dropped 2; count of bases not matched to a gene: 4. This CDR3 has 14 residues. Germline CDR1 and CDR2: SNHLY and FYNNEI. CDR3 region: CASSTDRGAYEQYF. In DNA form, the CDR3 reads TGTGCCAGCAGCACGGACAGGGGGGCCTACGAGCAGTACTTC. Together with reference TRBV2 and TRBJ2-7, the CDR3 gives the full variable domain: EPEVTQTPSHQVTQMGQEVILRCVPISNHLYFYWYRQILGQKVEFLVSFYNNEISEKSEIFDDQFSVERPDGSNFTLKIRSTKLEDSAMYFCASSTDRGAYEQYFGPGTRLTVT.

The rearrangement links TRBV6-1 to TRBJ2-7; D is unresolved. Germline V lookup: CDR1 MNHNS, CDR2 SASEGT. Trimming pared 1 base from V and 9 bases from J, leaving 10 bases between. This CDR3 has 12 residues. CDR3 residues: CASSEVVVGQYF. CDR3 DNA: TGTGCCAGCAGTGAAGTGGTCGTCGGGCAGTACTTC.

This chain links TRBV5-6 with TRBJ2-7; 7 bases are shared with TRBD2. V shed 7 bases and J 0 bases; nucleotides not matched to a gene: 4. The germline V gene has CDR1 SGHDT and CDR2 YYEEEE. This CDR3 is built from 13 residues. CDR3 DNA: TGTGCCAGCCAAGAGCGGGGCTCCTACGAGCAGTACTTC. It yields the protein CASQERGSYEQYF.

The J gene is TRBJ2-7, the V gene TRBV18; D not certain. The germline V gene encodes CDR1 KGHSH and CDR2 LQKENI. The V gene lost 4 bases and the J gene lost 4 bases, with 5 bases spanning the gap. The CDR3 has 11 amino acids. Here the CDR3 reads CASSLQYEQYF. CDR3 sequence (DNA): TGTGCCAGCTCACTTCAGTACGAGCAGTACTTC.